Below are 12 T cell receptor beta chains sequenced from a single sample in a study of cytomegalovirus exposure and HLA in healthy donors. PCR was performed using 60 Vbeta and 13 Jbeta primers. Clones were sequenced by immunoSEQ multiplex PCR, and TCRdb holds only the in-frame ones, with some missing. Of some 150,000 clones in the sample, 70% to 85% were seen once. The sequencing sample was made of PBMCs. These receptors were obtained from a woman aged 45-60 years in good health and CMV-seropositive.

The chain recombines TRBV11-2 with TRBJ2-7, with D maybe TRBD1 (5 bases). Trimming pared 3 bases from V and 2 bases from J, leaving 11 bases between. Germline CDR1 reads SGHAT; CDR2 reads FQNNGV. This CDR3 has 14 residues. The CDR3 DNA reads as TGTGCCAGCAGCTTTCGGACAAATACCTACGAGCAGTACTTC. Its protein product is CASSFRTNTYEQYF.

The genes are TRBV5-4 and TRBJ1-6; 7 bases agree with TRBD1. The CDR3 spans 14 residues. Germline assignment: CDR1 SGHNT and CDR2 YYREEE (reference sequence). V was clipped by 4 bases and J by 7 bases; unmatched bases: 5. This CDR3 reads CASSDRVGNSPLHF. CDR3 DNA: TGTGCCAGCAGCGACAGGGTGGGCAATTCACCCCTCCACTTT.

This chain joins TRBV5-1 and TRBJ2-3; TRBD2 aligns across 8 bases. Per germline, CDR1 SGHRS and CDR2 YFSETQ. J was trimmed by 6 bases and V by 4 bases; bases with no gene match: 10. The CDR3 has 15 residues. The CDR3, as DNA: TGCGCCAGCAGCGGCAGCGGGGGAGGGGGGGATACGCAGTATTTT. It specifies CASSGSGGGGDTQYF.

This chain links TRBV7-3 with TRBJ2-7; TRBD1 aligns across 10 bases. The CDR3 has 17 residues. Germline V CDR1 and CDR2: SGHTA, FQGTGA. J was trimmed by 2 bases and V by 2 bases; bases with no gene match: 9. The CDR3 DNA sequence: TGTGCCAGCAGCTTAGGACCTGGCGGGACAGGGGCCTACGAGCAGTACTTC. Its translation is CASSLGPGGTGAYEQYF.

The V and J genes are TRBV2 and TRBJ1-2; D remains ambiguous. Germline-derived CDR1 and CDR2 are SNHLY and FYNNEI. With 3 bases removed from V and 5 bases from J, the gap between germline ends came to 7 bases. The CDR3 is 12 residues long. CDR3: CASSERDYGYTF. The DNA for the CDR3 is TGTGCCAGCAGTGAGAGGGATTATGGCTACACCTTC.

The chain is built from TRBV6-6 and TRBJ1-1; D gene unclear. The CDR3 totals 12 residues. From germline, CDR1 is MNHNY and CDR2 SVGAGI (reference sequence). V dropped 5 bases and J dropped 1 base, with 5 bases sitting between them. The CDR3 here is CASSSRNTEAFF. Written as DNA, the CDR3 is TGTGCCAGCAGTAGTAGGAACACTGAAGCTTTCTTT.

The V call is TRBV30, the J call TRBJ2-3, with 8 bases identical to TRBD1. With V trimmed by 3 bases and J by 4 bases, 9 bases remained unmatched. CDR3 size: 15 residues. Germline V gene data show CDR1 as GTSNPN and CDR2 as SVGIG (reference sequence). This CDR3 reads CAWSWGKQGADTQYF. The CDR3 nucleotides read TGTGCCTGGAGCTGGGGGAAACAGGGGGCAGATACGCAGTATTTT.

This chain uses TRBV29-1 with TRBJ1-2; the D gene is possibly TRBD1 (5 bases). The CDR3 loop spans 12 amino acids. In germline, CDR1 is SQVTM, CDR2 ANQGSEA. Trimming cost V 7 bases and J 3 bases, with 12 bases left between them. The CDR3 DNA follows: TGCAGCGCTGGGGCAAAGGACTATGGCTACACCTTC. Translated: CSAGAKDYGYTF.

The chain combines TRBV11-2 with TRBJ1-3; possibly TRBD1 for D (5 bases). V lost 5 bases and J lost 0, with 14 bases in between. Germline CDR1 and CDR2: SGHAT and FQNNGV. CDR3 size: 16 residues. The CDR3 reads CASSPSQGSSGNTIYF. CDR3 DNA: TGTGCCAGCAGCCCCAGCCAGGGTTCCTCTGGAAACACCATATATTTT.

The V call is TRBV6-1, the J call TRBJ1-4; 7 bases align to TRBD1. Germline V gene data show CDR1 as MNHNS and CDR2 as SASEGT. The CDR3 runs to 13 residues. After removal of 6 bases from V and 5 bases from J, the junction contained 3 bases not matched to a gene. CDR3 DNA: TGTGCCAGCAGACCGACAGGGAATGAAAAACTGTTTTTT. This encodes CASRPTGNEKLFF.

As DNA, the CDR3 is TGCGCCAGCAGCCCGGTAGGGACTAGGGGGTCCTACGAGCAGTACTTC. Translation gives CASSPVGTRGSYEQYF. The chain combines TRBV4-1 with TRBJ2-7, with 8 bases identical to TRBD2. Looked up from germline, CDR1 is MGHRA and CDR2 is YSYEKL. Trimming cost V 4 bases and J 1 base; bases outside gene matches: 9. This CDR3 has 16 residues.

The gene calls are TRBV9 and TRBJ2-2; D not resolved. V was trimmed by 5 bases and J by 2 bases, leaving 13 bases between them. The length of the CDR3 is 15 residues. The V gene's germline CDR1 is SGDLS and CDR2 YYNGEE. The CDR3 sequence is CASRNGQTNTGELFF. The CDR3 nucleotides are TGTGCCAGCAGGAACGGCCAGACTAACACCGGGGAGCTGTTTTTT.